The 16 T cell receptor beta chains below come from one sample, sequenced in a study of blood T cells in healthy people across ages. The second PCR ran roughly 7 to 12 cycles with a sample-barcoded 5' primer and J-beta primers. Each CDR3 protein is one row after TCRdb ran MiXCR on the 5' RACE reads. This sample has some 1,800,000 distinct CDR3 sequences; around 42% occur once, and the top ten carry 23%. The sample taken for sequencing was blood. The receptors were sampled from a human donor in good health.

The chain links TRBV24-1 to TRBJ2-1; D is possibly TRBD1 or TRBD2 (5 bases each). The CDR3 spans 14 residues. Germline loops: CDR1 KGHDR, CDR2 SFDVKD. V lost 4 bases to trimming and J lost 12 bases, with 18 bases between them. The CDR3 DNA sequence: TGTGCCACCAGTGACAGGACCGGGGTGGGGCGGCAGTTCTTC. It codes for CATSDRTGVGRQFF.

The V and J genes are TRBV10-3 and TRBJ2-1; TRBD1 might be the D (5 bases). Deletions cut 6 bases from V and 5 bases from J, with 14 bases between. CDR3 length equals 14 residues. Germline CDR1 reads ENHRY; CDR2 reads SYGVKD. CDR3 coding DNA: TGTGCCATCAGCGGCTACGGCAGGGACAATGAGCAGTTCTTC. This sequence encodes CAISGYGRDNEQFF.

This clonotype was counted only a few times. The chain carries TRBV5-1 and TRBJ2-3; maybe TRBD2 (5 bases). CDR1 is SGHRS and CDR2 is YFSETQ in the germline V gene. The CDR3 is 15 amino acids. The V end was cut by 1 base, the J end by 5 bases, with 14 bases between. DNA for the CDR3: TGCGCCAGCAGCTTGTGGGGTCAGGCGGGAGATACGCAGTATTTT. Translation: CASSLWGQAGDTQYF.

With respect to this clonotype: One end of the junction varies from germline; a read error may be responsible. This sequence joins TRBV5-1 and TRBJ2-6; D tentatively reads TRBD1 or TRBD2 (6 bases each). Germline loops: CDR1 SGHRS, CDR2 YFSETQ. The CDR3 runs 18 residues. This chain's CDR3 is CASSLLPGPPRGANVPTF. Written as DNA, the CDR3 is TGCGCCAGCAGCTTACTTCCGGGACCTCCAAGGGGGGCCAACGTCCCGACTTTC.

This clonotype was observed a few times. This rearrangement joins TRBV11-3 to TRBJ2-4; D remains unclear. Germline CDR1 reads SGHNT; CDR2 reads YENEEA. There are 13 residues in the CDR3. V gave up 5 bases and J gave up 6 bases, with 11 bases separating them. Here the CDR3 DNA reads TGTGCCAGCAGCCGATCAGCACTAAACATTCAGTACTTC. It translates to CASSRSALNIQYF. Looking up the rest from reference TRBV11-3 and TRBJ2-4 gives the full variable domain: EAGVVQSPRYKIIEKKQPVAFWCNPISGHNTLYWYLQNLGQGPELLIRYENEEAVDDSQLPKDRFSAERLKGVDSTLKIQPAELGDSAVYLCASSRSALNIQYFGAGTRLSVL.

This clonotype came up a few times. At one boundary the junction diverges from the germline segment, which might be a read error. J is TRBJ2-7 and V is TRBV18, with D tentatively TRBD2 (6 bases). The CDR3 is 15 amino acids. The germline CDR1 and CDR2 sequences are KGHSH and LQKENI. This CDR3 is CAGSHSGTLSYEQYF. The CDR3 coding sequence is TGTGCCGGCTCACATTCCGGGACTCTATCCTACGAGCAGTACTTC.

The V and J genes are TRBV6-5 and TRBJ1-5, with no clear D. The germline gives CDR1 MNHEY, CDR2 SVGAGI. Trimming pared 3 bases from V and 1 base from J, leaving 10 bases between. This CDR3 is built from 15 residues. The CDR3 loop is CASSYRVGSNQPQHF. The CDR3 nucleotides are TGTGCCAGCAGTTATCGGGTTGGAAGCAATCAGCCCCAGCATTTT.

This clonotype occurred many times. V is TRBV7-9 and J is TRBJ2-5, with D unresolved. Germline assignment: CDR1 SEHNR and CDR2 FQNEAQ (reference sequence). V gave up 5 bases and J gave up 1 base, with 8 bases separating them. The CDR3 has 13 amino acids. The CDR3 spells CASSTGRQETQYF. In DNA form, the CDR3 reads TGTGCCAGCAGCACCGGGCGCCAAGAGACCCAGTACTTC.

The sample holds a few counts of this clonotype. The chain couples TRBV5-6 to TRBJ1-2; D is perhaps TRBD1 (6 bases). This CDR3 has 15 amino acids. CDR1 is SGHDT and CDR2 is YYEEEE in the germline V gene. V lost 1 base to trimming and J lost 4 bases, with 14 bases between them. CDR3 protein: CASSLKLGAGYGYTF. The CDR3 DNA sequence: TGTGCCAGCAGCTTGAAGCTGGGGGCCGGCTATGGCTACACCTTC.

This chain uses TRBV11-2 with TRBJ2-4; TRBD2 matches at 7 bases. V lost 11 bases and J lost 13; bases outside the gene matches: 17. The CDR3 is made up of 13 amino acids. CDR1 is SGHAT and CDR2 is FQNNGV in the germline V gene. Written as DNA, the CDR3 is TGTGCCGGCGCGGGGCGGGGGAGCGGTGAGCAGTACTTC. This sequence encodes CAGAGRGSGEQYF.

The chain is built from TRBV29-1 and TRBJ2-3; D possibly matches TRBD1 or TRBD2 (5 bases each). The CDR3 totals 14 residues. CDR1 is SQVTM, CDR2 ANQGSEA, per germline. V shed 6 bases and J shed 9 bases, with 22 bases lying between them. The CDR3 nucleotides read TGCAGCGTCAAAACGGGGCTCGGAGAGCGGACGCAGTATTTT. This translates into CSVKTGLGERTQYF.

The chain combines TRBV28 with TRBJ2-1; tentatively, D is TRBD2 (6 bases). The CDR3 spans 18 residues. V lost 5 bases to trimming and J lost 0 bases, with 20 bases between them. Germline values: CDR1 MDHEN, CDR2 SYDVKM. The CDR3 region has the DNA TGTGCCAGCAGTCCGGGAACGGGGGTTCTTAGCTCCTACAATGAGCAGTTCTTC. Translation: CASSPGTGVLSSYNEQFF. Supplemented by reference TRBV28 and TRBJ2-1, the full variable domain reads DVKVTQSSRYLVKRTGEKVFLECVQDMDHENMFWYRQDPGLGLRLIYFSYDVKMKEKGDIPEGYSVSREKKERFSLILESASTNQTSMYLCASSPGTGVLSSYNEQFFGPGTRLTVL.

The chain recombines TRBV9 with TRBJ2-1; 7 bases match TRBD2. CDR3 length: 14 residues. From germline, CDR1 is SGDLS and CDR2 YYNGEE. V gave up 3 bases and J gave up 8 bases; unmatched junction bases: 8. CDR3 protein: CASSASGRNHEQFF. The CDR3 bases are TGTGCCAGCAGCGCTAGCGGTAGGAACCATGAGCAGTTCTTC.

This clonotype turned up a few times. The chain employs TRBV7-2 and TRBJ2-6; D unresolved. V shed 2 bases and J shed 0 bases, with 5 bases lying between them. CDR3 length equals 15 residues. Germline values: CDR1 SGHTA, CDR2 FQGNSA. The CDR3 bases are TGTGCCAGCAGCTTAATCCGCTCTGGGGCCAACGTCCTGACTTTC. Protein product: CASSLIRSGANVLTF.

This sequence joins TRBV4-2 and TRBJ1-2; maybe TRBD1 (5 bases). Germline V CDR1 and CDR2: LGHNA, YNFKEQ. Between the trimmed V and J ends, which lost 2 bases and 13 bases, there was a span of 14 bases. The CDR3 has 12 amino acids. CDR3 sequence: CASSQPADTATF. The CDR3 coding sequence is TGTGCCAGCAGCCAACCTGCGGACACGGCCACCTTC.

The count of this clonotype is one. The V and J genes are TRBV4-2 and TRBJ2-3; D is perhaps TRBD1 (6 bases). Trimming left V 2 bases short and J 6 bases short, with 9 bases between. The CDR3 is 13 residues long. The V gene's germline CDR1 is LGHNA and CDR2 YNFKEQ. The CDR3 is CASSQRQGDTQYF. CDR3 coding DNA: TGTGCCAGCAGCCAACGGCAGGGGGATACGCAGTATTTT.